Sequencing of this TCR beta chain was carried out in a study of OX40 agonist ivuxolimab in advanced cancers. About the research overall: People in dose escalation had one of these cancers: hepatocellular carcinoma, melanoma, renal cell or head and neck cancer.

Data came from immunoSEQ multiplex PCR; TCRdb stores just in-frame clones and leaves some out. The sample consists of under 100,000 clones, approximately 90% of them appearing once. Notes on the study in general: Dose levels from 0.1 to 3.0 mg/kg saw CD4+ and CD8+ blood T cells expand clonally by week 6. Also present in some nonresponders was a low level of normalized T-cell clonal expansion.

Germline V gives CDR1 MDHEN, CDR2 SYDVKM. Trimming took off 2 bases at V and 0 bases at J, with 23 bases between the two ends. This CDR3 has 20 residues. Comments on this clone: The antigen is unknown.

This rearrangement joins TRBV28 to TRBJ1-5; D remains ambiguous. Sequenced material: CD4+ or CD8+ T cells sorted from blood, taken in a trial of the OX40 agonist ivuxolimab. This TCR came from an adult with an advanced solid tumor such as melanoma, head and neck, liver or kidney cancer. The CDR3 DNA is TGTGCCAGCAGTTTAGGGGTTTCGTTGAGGCGTCTTTATAGCAATCAGCCCCAGCATTTT. Translated, it gives CASSLGVSLRRLYSNQPQHF.